Given below is one T cell receptor (beta chain) in context. This clone's antigen is unknown. Base qualities were left out, and no much larger clone turns up one base away. This record comes from a study of T cells in Graves' hyperthyroidism and ophthalmopathy (dated by TCRdb to between 2018 and 2021). General notes on the study: Peripheral blood was collected at initial diagnosis, before any treatment. To identify TCR V-J signatures that set the groups apart, the researchers used a discovery cohort of 90 to 100 patients, made up of 43 with Graves' ophthalmopathy and 57 with stable Graves' hyperthyroidism. Whether ophthalmopathy could be predicted prospectively was tested in an independent validation cohort made up of 18 hyperthyroidism patients plus 17 patients who later progressed to ophthalmopathy. The 100 or so discovery patients were divided at random into training and test sets in a 7:3 ratio. In several Graves' hyperthyroidism patients, the study also compared T-cell repertoires from thyroid tissue with T-cell repertoires from blood. Following sampling, methimazole starting at 30 mg daily was given to hyperthyroidism patients, and high-dose intravenous methylprednisolone was given to ophthalmopathy patients. According to the paper, TCR Vbeta CDR3 sequencing was carried out on over 130 peripheral blood samples, which came from under 50 ophthalmopathy, around 74 hyperthyroidism and about 17 progressor patients. Overall results and qualifications from the work: During validation, the model predicted progression to ophthalmopathy a median of roughly six months ahead of onset, with almost 71% sensitivity and 72% to 80% specificity. Blood samples also contained most of the expanded thyroid clonotypes (frequency above 0.001), which suggests that blood repertoires may reflect thyroid immune responses. A model built on a 13 V-J signature distinguished ophthalmopathy from stable hyperthyroidism, reaching roughly 88% sensitivity and approximately 83% specificity in cross-validation and 80%/75% in testing. No statistical method was used to set the sample size in advance, and investigators knew the group allocation.

Between the V and J ends, shortened by 6 bases and 7 bases respectively, the junction contains 12 bases. The cysteine opens and the phenylalanine closes a CDR3 of 12 amino acids. Only the CDR3 DNA is retained, 36 bases long and in frame from the first base. Moderately to severely active disease, a Clinical Activity Score of at least 3, a NOSPECS grade of at least 4, and a duration under 3 months were present in ophthalmopathy patients. Exclusion was applied to patients with uncontrolled infections, other autoimmune diseases, pregnancy or lactation. Diagnoses were established on the basis of clinical symptoms, serum thyroxine and TRAb, thyroid ultrasound, and orbital computed tomography. PBMCs were isolated from 10 ml of fresh peripheral blood by Ficoll-Paque density gradient centrifugation. Trizol reagent was used to extract total RNA, and RNA quality was then checked on an Agilent 2100 Bioanalyzer.

TCR beta CDR3 regions were amplified from RNA transcripts. A first-round RT-PCR of the TCR CDR3 used the HTBI primer set with the Qiagen OneStep RT-PCR kit. The libraries were constructed in a second round of multiplex PCR and then size-selected and purified. Libraries were sequenced paired-end with 100 bp reads on an Illumina HiSeq2000. The original methods were these. SOAPnuke was used to process the raw data, throwing out any read that contained adapters or uncalled bases, had a mean Phred below 15, or lacked an exact constant-primer or identifier match. High-quality paired reads were merged using COPE v1.2.5, and each unique nucleotide sequence was defined as a clonotype. Clonotypes were aligned to IMGT TRBV, TRBD and TRBJ reference segments using MiTCR v1.1. Analysis was restricted to V-J combinations with a frequency above 0.0001, which covered roughly 99% of repertoires. The TCS score was defined as the ratio of F50 (clonal expansion) to E x V (chaos), calculated using BLOSUM62-based TCRdist between CDR3 peptides within each V-J. Welch's t-statistics and random forest reduced 500 to 550 V-J features to around 14, which were used in a naive Bayes classifier (R e1071). TCRdb took the public reads, trimmed them with fastp at Q25, ran MiXCR for clone calling and kept in-frame beta chains. Merged by CDR3 protein, the rows form single entries marked with the most common genes and DNA. These V and J calls are TCRdb output, not the study's own analysis. This sample lists approximately 400,000 distinct CDR3 sequences; over 11% were detected once. Around 30% of the sample rests with the top ten.

Sequences were obtained from blood. This chain joins TRBV12-3 or TRBV12-4 to TRBJ1-2; the D gene is not confidently resolved. The TCR sequence derives from a man aged 50 to 60 with Graves' ophthalmopathy. The CDR3 here reads CASSLIRSGYTF. The nucleotide sequence is TGTGCCAGCAGCCTCATTAGGAGTGGCTACACCTTC.